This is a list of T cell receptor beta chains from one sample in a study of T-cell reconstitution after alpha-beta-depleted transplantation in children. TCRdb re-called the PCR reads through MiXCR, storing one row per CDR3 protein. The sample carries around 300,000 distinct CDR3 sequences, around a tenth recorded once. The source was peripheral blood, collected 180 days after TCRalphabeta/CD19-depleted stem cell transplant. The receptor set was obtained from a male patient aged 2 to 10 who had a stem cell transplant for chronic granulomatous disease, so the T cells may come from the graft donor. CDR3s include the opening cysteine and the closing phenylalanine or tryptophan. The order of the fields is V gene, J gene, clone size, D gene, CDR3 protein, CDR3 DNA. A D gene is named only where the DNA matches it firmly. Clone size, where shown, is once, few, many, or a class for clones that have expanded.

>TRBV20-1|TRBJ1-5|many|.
CSARGPNQPQHF
TGCAGTGCTAGAGGCCCGAATCAGCCCCAGCATTTT
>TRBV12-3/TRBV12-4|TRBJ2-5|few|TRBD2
CASSTSGTSGGETQYF
TGTGCCAGCAGCACCTCAGGGACTAGCGGGGGGGAGACCCAGTACTTC
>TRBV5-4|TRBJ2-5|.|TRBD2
CASSPPAGGRETQYF
TGTGCCAGCAGCCCCCCCGCGGGGGGCCGGGAGACCCAGTACTTC
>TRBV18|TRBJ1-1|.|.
CASSSPGLPNTEAFF
TGTGCCAGCTCATCGCCGGGACTACCGAACACTGAAGCTTTCTTT
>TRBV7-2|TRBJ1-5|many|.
CASSLDRNQPQHF
TGTGCCAGCAGCTTAGACAGAAATCAGCCCCAGCATTTT
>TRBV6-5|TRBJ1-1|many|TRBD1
CASSSGQGAPTEAFF
TGTGCCAGCAGTTCCGGACAGGGGGCCCCCACTGAAGCTTTCTTT
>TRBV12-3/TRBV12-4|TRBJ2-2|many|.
CASTSLGGHGELFF
TGTGCCAGCACCTCCCTGGGGGGGCACGGGGAGCTGTTTTTT
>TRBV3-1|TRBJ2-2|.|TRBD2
CASRQAGSYRTSGGALIDTGELFF
TGTGCCAGCAGACAAGCAGGTTCCTATCGGACTAGCGGGGGGGCTCTGATCGACACCGGGGAGCTGTTTTTT
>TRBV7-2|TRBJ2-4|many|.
CASSLGHPQNIQYF
TGTGCCAGCAGCTTAGGCCACCCCCAAAACATTCAGTACTTC
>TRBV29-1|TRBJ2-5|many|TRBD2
CSVASGRKTQYF
TGCAGCGTTGCCAGCGGGAGAAAGACCCAGTACTTC
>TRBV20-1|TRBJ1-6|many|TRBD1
CSAREEDRVHSPLHF
TGCAGTGCTAGAGAAGAGGACAGGGTCCATTCACCCCTCCACTTT
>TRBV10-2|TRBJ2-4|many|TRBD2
CASSESKTSVQNIQYF
TGCGCCAGCAGTGAGTCGAAAACTAGCGTCCAAAACATTCAGTACTTC
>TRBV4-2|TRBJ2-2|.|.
CASSPGEMNTGELFF
TGTGCCAGCAGCCCCGGTGAGATGAACACCGGGGAGCTGTTTTTT
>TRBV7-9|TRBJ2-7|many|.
CASTTGDGGYEQYF
TGTGCCAGCACCACGGGGGACGGAGGTTACGAGCAGTACTTC
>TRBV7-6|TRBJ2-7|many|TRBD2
CASSVAGGPSEEQYF
TGTGCCAGCAGCGTAGCGGGAGGGCCTTCTGAGGAGCAGTACTTC
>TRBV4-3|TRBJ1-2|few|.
CASSQVYRAGYTF
TGCGCCAGCAGCCAAGTTTACAGGGCTGGCTACACCTTC
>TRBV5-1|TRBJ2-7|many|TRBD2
CASREREAYEQYF
TGCGCCAGCCGAGAGCGGGAAGCCTACGAGCAGTACTTC
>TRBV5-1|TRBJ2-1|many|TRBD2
CASSSLFGTSGRATPYNEQFF
TGCGCCAGCAGCTCACTCTTCGGGACTAGCGGGAGGGCCACCCCATACAATGAGCAGTTCTTC
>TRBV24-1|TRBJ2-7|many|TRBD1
CATSDFNRGPEQYF
TGTGCCACCAGTGATTTCAACAGGGGACCCGAGCAGTACTTC
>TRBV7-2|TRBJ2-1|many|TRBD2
CASSLEGTTYNEQFF
TGTGCCAGCAGCTTAGAGGGGACTACATACAATGAGCAGTTCTTC
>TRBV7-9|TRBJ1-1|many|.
CASSPPQGLSEAFF
TGTGCCAGCAGCCCCCCCCAGGGGTTATCTGAAGCTTTCTTT
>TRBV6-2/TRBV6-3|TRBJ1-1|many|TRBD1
CASSYFPGQGASRGDTEAFF
TGTGCCAGCAGTTACTTCCCGGGACAGGGGGCCTCAAGAGGCGACACTGAAGCTTTCTTT
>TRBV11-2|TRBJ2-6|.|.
CASSLSSSGANVLTF
TGTGCCAGCAGCTTATCCAGCTCTGGGGCCAACGTCCTGACTTTC
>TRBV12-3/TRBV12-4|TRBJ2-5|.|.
CASSLGGTPQKTQYF
TGTGCCAGCAGTTTAGGTGGGACACCACAAAAGACCCAGTACTTC
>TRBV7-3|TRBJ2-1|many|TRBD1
CASSLTGAHEQFF
TGTGCCAGCAGCCTGACAGGGGCCCATGAGCAGTTCTTC
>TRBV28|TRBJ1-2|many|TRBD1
CASSLEQGAYGYTF
TGTGCCAGCAGTTTGGAACAGGGGGCCTATGGCTACACCTTC
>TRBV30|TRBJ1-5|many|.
CAWSWGPNQPQHF
TGTGCCTGGTCGTGGGGTCCGAATCAGCCCCAGCATTTT
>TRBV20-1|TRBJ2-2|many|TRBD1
CSAISGQGGTGELFF
TGCAGTGCCATCTCGGGACAGGGGGGCACCGGGGAGCTGTTTTTT